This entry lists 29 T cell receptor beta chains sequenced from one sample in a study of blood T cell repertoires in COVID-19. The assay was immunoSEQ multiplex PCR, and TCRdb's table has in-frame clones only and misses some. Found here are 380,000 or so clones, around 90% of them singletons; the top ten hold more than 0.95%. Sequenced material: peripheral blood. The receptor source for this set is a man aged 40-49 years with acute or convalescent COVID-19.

Here the CDR3 DNA reads TGTGCCAGCAGCCCGCCTCCGGGACAGGGAAACTATGGCTACACCTTC. It yields the protein CASSPPPGQGNYGYTF. V usage is TRBV3-1 (or the pseudogene TRBV3-2) and J usage is TRBJ1-2; TRBD1 aligns across 9 bases. The germline V gene encodes CDR1 LGHDT and CDR2 YNNKEL (reference sequence). J lost 2 bases, V lost 4 bases, and 8 bases had no gene match. This CDR3 has 16 residues.

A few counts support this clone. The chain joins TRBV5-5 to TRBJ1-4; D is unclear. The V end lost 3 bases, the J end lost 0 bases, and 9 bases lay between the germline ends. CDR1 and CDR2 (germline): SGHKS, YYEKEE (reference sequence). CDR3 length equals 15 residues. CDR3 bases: TGTGCCAGCAGCTCGTACGGAGCAACTAATGAAAAACTGTTTTTT. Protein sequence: CASSSYGATNEKLFF.

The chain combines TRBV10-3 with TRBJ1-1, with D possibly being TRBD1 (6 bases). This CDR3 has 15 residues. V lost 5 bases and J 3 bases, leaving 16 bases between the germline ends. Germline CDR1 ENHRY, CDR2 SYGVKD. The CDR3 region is CAISSRSGAHTEAFF. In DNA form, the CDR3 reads TGTGCCATCAGTTCACGTTCAGGGGCGCACACTGAAGCTTTCTTT.

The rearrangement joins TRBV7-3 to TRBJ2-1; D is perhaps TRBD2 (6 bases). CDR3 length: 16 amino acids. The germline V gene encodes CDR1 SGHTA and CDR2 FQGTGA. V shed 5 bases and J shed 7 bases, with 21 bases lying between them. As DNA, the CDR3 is TGTGCCAGCAGCCTATCGCCGGGAGTGGAGTTAAATGAGCAGTTCTTC. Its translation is CASSLSPGVELNEQFF.

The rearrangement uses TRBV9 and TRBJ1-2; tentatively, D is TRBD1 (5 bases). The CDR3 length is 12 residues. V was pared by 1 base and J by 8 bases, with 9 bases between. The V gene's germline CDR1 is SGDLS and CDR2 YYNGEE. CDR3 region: CASSVQGQGYTF. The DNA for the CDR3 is TGTGCCAGCAGCGTACAGGGCCAAGGCTACACCTTC.

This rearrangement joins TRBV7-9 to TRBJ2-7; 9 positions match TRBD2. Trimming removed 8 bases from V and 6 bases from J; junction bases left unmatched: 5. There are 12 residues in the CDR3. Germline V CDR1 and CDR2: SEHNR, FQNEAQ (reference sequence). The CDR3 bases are TGTGCCAGCGGCGGGAGGGGGAGCGAGCAGTACTTC. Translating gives CASGGRGSEQYF.

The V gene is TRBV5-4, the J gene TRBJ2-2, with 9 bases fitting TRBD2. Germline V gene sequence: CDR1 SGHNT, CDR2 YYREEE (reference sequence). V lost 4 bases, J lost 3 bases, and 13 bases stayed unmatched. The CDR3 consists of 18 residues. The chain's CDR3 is CASSRRASGVPDTGELFF. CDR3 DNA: TGTGCCAGCAGCCGGCGCGCTAGCGGGGTCCCGGACACCGGGGAGCTGTTTTTT.

The CDR3 DNA reads as TGTGCCAGCAGTTTCGTCAGGGGCGAGTTGTATGGCTACACCTTC. Its translation: CASSFVRGELYGYTF. V and J are TRBV27 and TRBJ1-2; D is possibly TRBD1 (6 bases). From germline, CDR1 is MNHEY and CDR2 SMNVEV (reference sequence). With 3 bases removed from V and 5 bases from J, the gap between germline ends came to 16 bases. This CDR3 spans 15 amino acids.

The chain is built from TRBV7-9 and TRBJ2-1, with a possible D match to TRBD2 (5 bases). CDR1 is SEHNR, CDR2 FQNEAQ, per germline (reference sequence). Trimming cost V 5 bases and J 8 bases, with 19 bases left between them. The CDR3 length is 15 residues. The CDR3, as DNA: TGTGCCAGCAGCCTCGTACTAGTCCGGTTGCATGAGCAGTTCTTC. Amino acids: CASSLVLVRLHEQFF.

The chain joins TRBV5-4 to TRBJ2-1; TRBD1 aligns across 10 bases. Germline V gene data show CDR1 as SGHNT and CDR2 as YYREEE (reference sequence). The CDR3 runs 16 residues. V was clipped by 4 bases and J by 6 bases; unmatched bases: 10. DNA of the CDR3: TGTGCCAGCAGCATCTCCGGGACAGGGGTGAGCAATGAGCAGTTCTTC. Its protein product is CASSISGTGVSNEQFF.

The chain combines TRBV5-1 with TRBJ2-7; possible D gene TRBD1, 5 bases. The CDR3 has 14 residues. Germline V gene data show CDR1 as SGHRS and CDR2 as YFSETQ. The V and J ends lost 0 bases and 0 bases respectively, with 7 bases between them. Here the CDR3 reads CASSLGQISYEQYF. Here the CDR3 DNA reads TGCGCCAGCAGCTTGGGACAGATCTCCTACGAGCAGTACTTC.

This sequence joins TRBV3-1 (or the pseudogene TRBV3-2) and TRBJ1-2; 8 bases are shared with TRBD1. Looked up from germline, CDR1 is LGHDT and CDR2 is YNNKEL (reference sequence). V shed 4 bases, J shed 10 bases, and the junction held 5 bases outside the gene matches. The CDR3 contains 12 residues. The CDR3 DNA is TGTGCCAGCAGCCTGGGACAGGATTACTACACCTTC. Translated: CASSLGQDYYTF.

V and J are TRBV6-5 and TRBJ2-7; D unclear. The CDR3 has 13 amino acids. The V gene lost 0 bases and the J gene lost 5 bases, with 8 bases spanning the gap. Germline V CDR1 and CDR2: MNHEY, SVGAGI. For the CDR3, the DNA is TGTGCCAGCAGTTACTCCCCCTTAAACGAGCAGTACTTC. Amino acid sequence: CASSYSPLNEQYF.

CDR3 DNA: TGTGCCACCAGCAGGACAGGCGGATCGCAGTTCTTC. It specifies CATSRTGGSQFF. This sequence joins TRBV15 and TRBJ2-1; D is possibly TRBD1 (6 bases). This CDR3 spans 12 amino acids. V lost 3 bases to trimming and J lost 12 bases, with 12 bases between them. Germline CDR1 LNHNV, CDR2 YYDKDF (reference sequence).

The CDR3 is CASSSNYGDTGELFF. In nucleotides, the CDR3 is TGTGCCAGCAGCTCAAATTACGGGGACACCGGGGAGCTGTTTTTT. The chain links TRBV7-9 to TRBJ2-2, with D possibly TRBD2 on 5 matching bases. V was shortened by 4 bases and J by 3 bases, with 12 bases between the two germline ends. The CDR3 consists of 15 residues. Germline CDR1 SEHNR, CDR2 FQNEAQ (reference sequence).

The CDR3 DNA is TGTGCCAGCAGCGGACAGGGGGGACAAGAGACCCAGTACTTC. It yields the protein CASSGQGGQETQYF. The chain uses TRBV9 and TRBJ2-5; TRBD1 matches 9 bases. This CDR3 is built from 14 residues. With V trimmed by 3 bases and J by 2 bases, 2 bases remained unmatched. Germline V gives CDR1 SGDLS, CDR2 YYNGEE.

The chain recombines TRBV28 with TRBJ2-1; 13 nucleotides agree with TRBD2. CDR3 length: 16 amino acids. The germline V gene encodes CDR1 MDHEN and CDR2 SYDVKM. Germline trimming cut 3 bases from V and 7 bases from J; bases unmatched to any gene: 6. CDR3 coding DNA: TGTGCCAGCAGTTTGAGACTAGCGGGAGGTAGGAATGAGCAGTTCTTC. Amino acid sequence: CASSLRLAGGRNEQFF.

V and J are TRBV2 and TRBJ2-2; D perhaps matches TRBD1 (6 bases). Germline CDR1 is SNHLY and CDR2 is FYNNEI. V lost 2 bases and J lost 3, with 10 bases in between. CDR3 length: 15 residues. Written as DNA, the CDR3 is TGTGCCAGCAGTGAAAGGGACACTGACACCGGGGAGCTGTTTTTT. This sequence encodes CASSERDTDTGELFF.

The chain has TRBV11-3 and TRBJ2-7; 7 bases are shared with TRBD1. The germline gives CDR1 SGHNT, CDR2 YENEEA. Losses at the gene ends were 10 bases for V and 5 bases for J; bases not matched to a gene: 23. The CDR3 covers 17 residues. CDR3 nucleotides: TGTGCCACCACCACAGGGGCGTCGGTCCTCGGGGCGGACGAGCAGTACTTC. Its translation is CATTTGASVLGADEQYF.

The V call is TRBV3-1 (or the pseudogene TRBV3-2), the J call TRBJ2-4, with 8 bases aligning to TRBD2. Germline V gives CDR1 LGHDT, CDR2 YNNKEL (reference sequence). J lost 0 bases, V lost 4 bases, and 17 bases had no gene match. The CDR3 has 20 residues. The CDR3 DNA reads TGTGCCAGCAGCCCCGGGGGGGAGAGAGCATCCTTTTTAGCCAAAAACATTCAGTACTTC. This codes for CASSPGGERASFLAKNIQYF.

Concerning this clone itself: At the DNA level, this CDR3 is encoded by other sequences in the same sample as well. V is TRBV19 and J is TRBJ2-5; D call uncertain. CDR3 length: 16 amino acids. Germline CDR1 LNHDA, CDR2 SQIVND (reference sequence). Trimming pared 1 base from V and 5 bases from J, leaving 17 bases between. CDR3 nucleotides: TGTGCCAGTAGTATAGGCCCAGGTCCCGGTGGGGAGACCCAGTACTTC. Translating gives CASSIGPGPGGETQYF.

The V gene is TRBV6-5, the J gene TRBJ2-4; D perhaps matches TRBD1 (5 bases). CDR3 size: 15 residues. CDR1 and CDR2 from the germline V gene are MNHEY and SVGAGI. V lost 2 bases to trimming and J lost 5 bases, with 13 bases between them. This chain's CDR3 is CASSYRGPGENIQYF. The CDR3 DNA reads TGTGCCAGCAGTTACAGGGGCCCTGGGGAAAACATTCAGTACTTC.

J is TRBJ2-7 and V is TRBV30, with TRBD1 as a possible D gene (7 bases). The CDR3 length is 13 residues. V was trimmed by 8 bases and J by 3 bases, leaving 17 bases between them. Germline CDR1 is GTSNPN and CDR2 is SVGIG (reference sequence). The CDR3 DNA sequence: TGTGCCGGACAGGAGGGCGGAATCTACGAGCAGTACTTC. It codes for CAGQEGGIYEQYF.

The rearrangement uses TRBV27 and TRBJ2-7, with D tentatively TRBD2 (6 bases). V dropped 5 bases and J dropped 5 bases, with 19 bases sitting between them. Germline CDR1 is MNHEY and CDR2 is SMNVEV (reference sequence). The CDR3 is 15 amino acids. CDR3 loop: CASSARDGGIHEQYF. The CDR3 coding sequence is TGTGCCAGCAGTGCCCGGGACGGGGGTATCCACGAGCAGTACTTC.

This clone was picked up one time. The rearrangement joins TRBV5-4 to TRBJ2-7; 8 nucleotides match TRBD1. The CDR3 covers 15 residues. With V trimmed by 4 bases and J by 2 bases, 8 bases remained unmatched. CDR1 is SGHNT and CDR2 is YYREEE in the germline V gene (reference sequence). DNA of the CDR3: TGTGCCAGCAGCCACCGGGACAGGTTTCCCTACGAGCAGTACTTC. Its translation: CASSHRDRFPYEQYF.

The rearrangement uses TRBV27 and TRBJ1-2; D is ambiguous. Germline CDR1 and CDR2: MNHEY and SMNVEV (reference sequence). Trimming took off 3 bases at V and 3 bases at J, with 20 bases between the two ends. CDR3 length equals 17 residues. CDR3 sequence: CASSFSQASQAYYGYTF. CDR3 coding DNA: TGTGCCAGCAGTTTTTCTCAGGCGTCGCAAGCCTACTATGGCTACACCTTC.

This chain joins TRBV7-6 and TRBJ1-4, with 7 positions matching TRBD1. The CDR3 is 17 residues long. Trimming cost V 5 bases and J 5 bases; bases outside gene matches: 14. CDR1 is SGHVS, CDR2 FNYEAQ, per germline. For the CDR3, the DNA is TGTGCCAGCAGCACCATTCGAAGGGGACAGAAAAATGAAAAACTGTTTTTT. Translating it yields CASSTIRRGQKNEKLFF.

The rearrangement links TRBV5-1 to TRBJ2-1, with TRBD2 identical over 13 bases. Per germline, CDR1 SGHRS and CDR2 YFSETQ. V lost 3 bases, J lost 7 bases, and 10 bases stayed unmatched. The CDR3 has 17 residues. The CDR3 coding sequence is TGCGCCAGCAGCTATGGACTAGCGGGGGCCTCGGGTAATGAGCAGTTCTTC. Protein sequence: CASSYGLAGASGNEQFF.

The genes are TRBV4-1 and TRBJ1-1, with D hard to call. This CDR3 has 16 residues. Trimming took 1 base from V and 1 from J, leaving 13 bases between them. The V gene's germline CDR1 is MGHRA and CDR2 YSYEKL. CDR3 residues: CASSQGVNYQNTEAFF. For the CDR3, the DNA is TGCGCCAGCAGCCAAGGCGTAAACTATCAGAACACTGAAGCTTTCTTT.